The T cell receptor beta chain described here comes from a study of T cell repertoires in cytomegalovirus infection. Study in general: Epitope selection comprised recently identified HLA-C-restricted CMV epitopes and well-studied HLA-B-restricted CMV epitopes.

CDR3 length: 13 residues. V was clipped by 8 bases and J by 8 bases, with 13 bases between them. Germline loops: CDR1 SNHLY, CDR2 FYNNEI. Study-wide points: CMV-specific TCR beta clonotypes restricted by HLA-C were the ones dominating the ex vivo response.

From the reads, TCRdb called clonotypes with MiXCR, one entry per CDR3 protein. Here the sample spans hundreds of thousands of distinct CDR3 sequences, approximately 33% being singletons. With regard to this clonotype: No antigen is known for it.

The chain employs TRBV2 and TRBJ1-6, with a possible D match to TRBD1 (5 bases). This clonotype was sampled from a human donor in good health (CMV status not recorded). Some clones in this sample may be carry-over from other donors' samples. The sample consisted of cultured PBMCs, taken from culture after CMV antigen stimulation. DNA for the CDR3: TGTGCCAGCCGGGGCGACGGAGATTCACCCCTCCACTTT. Translated, it gives CASRGDGDSPLHF.